The sequence of this T cell receptor beta chain was determined in a study of Graves' ophthalmopathy and Graves' hyperthyroidism. Study-level findings and limits: Most thyroid clonotypes expanded beyond 0.001 frequency were also found in blood.

Amplification targeted the TCR beta CDR3 regions, with RNA transcripts as the source material. An initial RT-PCR round employing HTBI primers preceded a second-round multiplex PCR. TCRdb re-derived calls from the multiplex PCR reads in MiXCR, one entry per CDR3 protein. This table has about 740,000 distinct CDR3 sequences, 35% to 50% appearing once. Comments on this clonotype: Antigen unknown.

The germline V gene encodes CDR1 ENHRY and CDR2 SYGVKD. The length of the CDR3 is 15 residues. The ends lost 6 bases at V and 4 bases at J; junction bases unmatched: 5. The V gene is TRBV10-3, the J gene TRBJ2-1; TRBD2 matches 11 bases. Material: peripheral blood. The receptor was derived from an adult man with Graves' ophthalmopathy. This CDR3 is CAISPGTSGYNEQFF. CDR3 DNA sequence: TGTGCCATCAGCCCCGGGACTAGCGGTTACAATGAGCAGTTCTTC.